This T cell receptor (beta chain) was profiled in a study of cytomegalovirus exposure and HLA in healthy donors. Study-wide findings and caveats: In vitro data verified a few CMV-associated chains as specific for CMV antigens.

V was pared by 0 bases and J by 7 bases, with 10 bases between. CDR3 length equals 13 residues. Germline loops: CDR1 SGHRS, CDR2 YFSETQ. The PCR employed 60 Vbeta primers together with 13 Jbeta primers. Measured with immunoSEQ multiplex PCR; TCRdb has only the in-frame clones, and not every one. Here the sample spans approximately 130,000 clones, about 78% being singletons. A word on this clone: Its cognate antigen is unknown.

What was sequenced was PBMCs. The chain carries TRBV5-1 and TRBJ1-2, with a tentative D call TRBD1 (5 bases). The origin of this receptor is a man aged 50 to 59 in good health and CMV-seronegative. CDR3 sequence: CASSLEGFGGYTF. In nucleotides, the CDR3 is TGCGCCAGCAGCTTGGAGGGGTTCGGTGGCTACACCTTC.